The subject of this entry is one T cell receptor beta chain. The antigen it recognizes is unknown. No much larger clone exists at a distance of one base, and base qualities are not known. The sample originates from a study of response to subunit inactivated influenza vaccine (dated by TCRdb to between 2017 and 2018). Some background on the complete study: Deep quantitative T cell receptor repertoire profiling was used in the study to track responses to a trivalent subunit inactivated influenza vaccine. Broad study findings and their caveats: It was suggested by the authors that each seasonal influenza vaccination may recruit only a limited number of new T cells.

The method behind the library was RT-PCR. Instrument on record: Illumina HiSeq 2500. Through fastp at Q25 and MiXCR, TCRdb rebuilt clones from the public reads, retaining in-frame beta chains. Each CDR3 protein appears once, grouped with its most common genes and DNA. The sample table shows about 240,000 distinct CDR3 sequences, and approximately 12% are seen once. The top ten constitute approximately 8.3% of the sample. Clipping removes 7 bases from V and 3 bases from J, with 5 as the unmatched junction base count. Including cysteine and phenylalanine, the CDR3 has 14 amino acids. This entry keeps only the CDR3 DNA: 42 bases, framed from base 1. The germline V gene gives CDR1 as MNHEY and CDR2 as SVGEGT.

The sample in question was non-naive T cells sorted from PBMCs, obtained about 14 days before vaccination. The cell subset or site label of this sample denotes: memory T cell fraction. The TCR sequence derives from a man between 45 and 60 years old who received an inactivated influenza vaccine. Donor details come from another sample of the same person, matched by shared clones. The chain uses TRBV6-2 or TRBV6-3 and TRBJ2-1, and TRBD1 aligns with 8 junction nucleotides. The DNA sequence is TGTGCCAGCAAAGGGACAGGCCTCTACAATGAGCAGTTCTTC. This yields the protein CASKGTGLYNEQFF.